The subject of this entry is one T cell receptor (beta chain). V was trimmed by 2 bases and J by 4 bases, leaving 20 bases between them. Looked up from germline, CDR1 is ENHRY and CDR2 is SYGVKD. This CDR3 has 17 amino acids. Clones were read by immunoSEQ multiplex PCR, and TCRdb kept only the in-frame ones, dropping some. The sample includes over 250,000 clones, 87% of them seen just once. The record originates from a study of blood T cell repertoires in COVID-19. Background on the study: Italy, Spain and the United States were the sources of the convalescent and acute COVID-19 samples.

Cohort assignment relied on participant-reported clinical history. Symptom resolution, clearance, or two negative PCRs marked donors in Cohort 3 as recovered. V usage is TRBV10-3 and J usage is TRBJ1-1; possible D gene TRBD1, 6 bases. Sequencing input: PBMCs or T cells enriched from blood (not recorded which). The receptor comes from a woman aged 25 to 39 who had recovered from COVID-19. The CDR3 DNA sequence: TGTGCCATCAGTGAGATGCAGGGGAGAGGGGAAGGCACTGAAGCTTTCTTT. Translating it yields CAISEMQGRGEGTEAFF.